The 4 T cell receptor beta chains below come from one sample, sequenced in a study of neurological immune-mediated disorders. A single record per CDR3 protein comes from TCRdb applying MiXCR to the 5' RACE reads. The top ten hold approximately 2.9% of the sample, which has about 87,000 distinct CDR3 sequences, 3% to 4% seen once. The sequencing input was PBMCs. These receptors came from a woman between 45 and 65 years old with multiple sclerosis.

This clonotype was recorded many times. The chain joins TRBV12-3 or TRBV12-4 to TRBJ2-7, with 9 bases matching TRBD1. The V segment lost 4 bases and the J segment 4 bases; nucleotides outside the gene matches: 8. The CDR3 loop spans 15 amino acids. In DNA, the CDR3 is TGTGCCAGCAGTTCCCCCGGGACAGGGTGGTACGAGCAGTACTTC. This encodes CASSSPGTGWYEQYF.

This clonotype appeared many times. This chain links TRBV5-1 with TRBJ2-2; D may be TRBD1 (5 bases). This CDR3 spans 15 amino acids. The V end lost 0 bases, the J end lost 5 bases, and 11 bases lay between the germline ends. CDR1 SGHRS and CDR2 YFSETQ come from the germline V gene. For the CDR3, the DNA is TGCGCCAGCAGCTTGGGGCAGGGAAAGACCGGGGAGCTGTTTTTT. The encoded protein is CASSLGQGKTGELFF. Full variable domain (missing parts from reference TRBV5-1 and TRBJ2-2): KAGVTQTPRYLIKTRGQQVTLSCSPISGHRSVSWYQQTPGQGLQFLFEYFSETQRNKGNFPGRFSGRQFSNSRSEMNVSTLELGDSALYLCASSLGQGKTGELFFGEGSRLTVL.

This clonotype was observed at least ten times. J is TRBJ2-1 and V is TRBV5-6; the D is unclear. The CDR3 is 12 amino acids. The V gene's germline CDR1 is SGHDT and CDR2 YYEEEE. Trimming removed 4 bases at V and 2 bases at J, with 4 bases between. CDR3 bases: TGTGCCAGCAGCACCCCCTACAATGAGCAGTTCTTC. This gives the protein CASSTPYNEQFF.

There are many counts of this clonotype. J is TRBJ2-3 and V is TRBV20-1; D is perhaps TRBD1 or TRBD2 (6 bases each). CDR3 length: 15 amino acids. Trimming left V 6 bases short and J 5 bases short, with 21 bases between. CDR1 DFQATT and CDR2 SNEGSKA come from the germline V gene (reference sequence). The CDR3 DNA is TGCAGTGCCCCGAGGCCGGGGGCGTTTATAGATACGCAGTATTTT. This codes for CSAPRPGAFIDTQYF.